Shown below are 29 T cell receptor beta chains from a single sample sequenced in a study of cytomegalovirus exposure and HLA in healthy donors. Data came from immunoSEQ multiplex PCR; TCRdb stores just in-frame clones and leaves some out. Found here are 70,000 or so clones, less than 95% of them singletons; the top ten hold about 2.1%. Sequencing was carried out using PBMCs. The receptor source for this set is a young woman in good health and CMV-seropositive.

The V and J genes are TRBV7-9 and TRBJ1-4; no clear D gene. From germline, CDR1 is SEHNR and CDR2 FQNEAQ (reference sequence). CDR3 length: 15 residues. V was cut by 4 bases and J by 7 bases, with 16 bases left in between. CDR3 DNA: TGTGCCAGCAGCTCCGACCTAGAAGGCGGTGAAAAACTGTTTTTT. Translation gives CASSSDLEGGEKLFF.

The chain carries TRBV5-1 and TRBJ2-7, with 9 bases aligning to TRBD2. CDR3 length: 15 residues. The junction had 3 bases not matched to a gene; V was cut back by 0 bases and J by 2 bases. Germline V CDR1 and CDR2: SGHRS, YFSETQ. CDR3 bases: TGCGCCAGCAGCTTGGAGGGCGGGAGGGCCTACGAGCAGTACTTC. Residues: CASSLEGGRAYEQYF.

J is TRBJ2-5 and V is TRBV6-5; 8 nucleotides agree with TRBD1. With V trimmed by 5 bases and J by 1 base, 6 bases remained unmatched. The CDR3 is made up of 15 amino acids. Germline V lookup: CDR1 MNHEY, CDR2 SVGAGI. The DNA of the CDR3 is TGTGCCAGCAGTCCTAGAACAGGGGGCCAAGAGACCCAGTACTTC. Protein: CASSPRTGGQETQYF.

The genes are TRBV5-6 and TRBJ1-1; 12 bases are shared with TRBD1. Germline CDR1 reads SGHDT; CDR2 reads YYEEEE. Trimming cost V 4 bases and J 2 bases; bases outside gene matches: 6. This CDR3 contains 16 residues. The CDR3 DNA reads as TGTGCCAGCAGCCTGGGACAGGGGGCTCTTAACACTGAAGCTTTCTTT. Protein: CASSLGQGALNTEAFF.

The CDR3 region is CASSSQAGGYEQYF. The CDR3 bases are TGTGCCAGCAGCTCCCAGGCGGGAGGATACGAGCAGTACTTC. This sequence joins TRBV5-4 and TRBJ2-7; TRBD2 matches 8 bases. The germline V gene has CDR1 SGHNT and CDR2 YYREEE (reference sequence). The ends lost 3 bases at V and 4 bases at J; junction bases unmatched: 6. The CDR3 has 14 residues.

The chain links TRBV19 to TRBJ1-5; D is unresolved. V was cut by 4 bases and J by 7 bases, with 14 bases left in between. CDR1 and CDR2 (germline): LNHDA, SQIVND (reference sequence). The CDR3 contains 14 residues. The chain's CDR3 is CASSKEQSLQPQHF. The CDR3 DNA sequence: TGTGCCAGTAGTAAGGAGCAGTCGTTACAGCCCCAGCATTTT.

V usage is TRBV14 and J usage is TRBJ1-2; 11 nucleotides line up with TRBD1. V dropped 4 bases and J dropped 3; count of bases not matched to a gene: 7. Per the germline V gene, CDR1 is SGHDN and CDR2 is FVKESK. This CDR3 spans 16 amino acids. The CDR3 nucleotides read TGTGCCAGCAGCCCCCTAGGACAGGGGGCACACTATGGCTACACCTTC. Amino acid sequence: CASSPLGQGAHYGYTF. Complete variable domain (other parts from reference TRBV14 and TRBJ1-2): EAGVTQFPSHSVIEKGQTVTLRCDPISGHDNLYWYRRVMGKEIKFLLHFVKESKQDESGMPNNRFLAERTGGTYSTLKVQPAELEDSGVYFCASSPLGQGAHYGYTFGSGTRLTVV.

The chain links TRBV27 to TRBJ2-7; TRBD1 is a possible D gene (6 bases). V was clipped by 4 bases and J by 5 bases, with 15 bases between them. Germline V gene data show CDR1 as MNHEY and CDR2 as SMNVEV (reference sequence). The CDR3 loop spans 14 amino acids. This CDR3 reads CASSWTAVLNEQYF. The CDR3 coding sequence is TGTGCCAGCAGTTGGACAGCCGTACTGAACGAGCAGTACTTC.

The chain carries TRBV7-9 and TRBJ1-5; tentative D call: TRBD1 (6 bases). V was trimmed by 5 bases and J by 7 bases, leaving 21 bases between them. The germline V gene has CDR1 SEHNR and CDR2 FQNEAQ (reference sequence). The CDR3 has 16 amino acids. The CDR3 sequence: CASSLEAGALGQPQHF. As DNA, the CDR3 is TGTGCCAGCAGCCTAGAGGCAGGGGCCCTAGGGCAGCCCCAGCATTTT.

V gene TRBV7-6 combines with J gene TRBJ2-6, with D tentatively TRBD1 (5 bases). CDR1 is SGHVS, CDR2 FNYEAQ, per germline. Trimming took off 5 bases at V and 0 bases at J, with 14 bases between the two ends. The length of the CDR3 is 17 residues. The CDR3 coding sequence is TGTGCCAGCAGCCCCCTGGGGCGGAGCTCTGGGGCCAACGTCCTGACTTTC. This codes for CASSPLGRSSGANVLTF.

The chain recombines TRBV11-1 with TRBJ2-1, with D maybe TRBD1 (5 bases). Deletions cut 5 bases from V and 5 bases from J, with 22 bases between. Germline loops: CDR1 SGHAT, CDR2 FQDESV (reference sequence). The CDR3 is 17 amino acids. CDR3 protein: CASSPFLDKAEDNEQFF. The CDR3 DNA reads as TGTGCCAGCAGCCCTTTCCTGGACAAGGCAGAAGACAATGAGCAGTTCTTC. The full variable domain, with the rest looked up from reference TRBV11-1 and TRBJ2-1, is EAEVAQSPRYKITEKSQAVAFWCDPISGHATLYWYRQILGQGPELLVQFQDESVVDDSQLPKDRFSAERLKGVDSTLKIQPAELGDSAMYLCASSPFLDKAEDNEQFFGPGTRLTVL.

This chain links TRBV19 with TRBJ2-7, with no clear D. Germline V lookup: CDR1 LNHDA, CDR2 SQIVND (reference sequence). V was trimmed by 1 base and J by 2 bases, leaving 6 bases between them. The CDR3 has 13 amino acids. CDR3: CASSIVPTYEQYF. DNA for the CDR3: TGTGCCAGTAGTATAGTTCCCACCTACGAGCAGTACTTC.

The chain carries TRBV19 and TRBJ1-2; D is undetermined. V dropped 6 bases and J dropped 8 bases, with 13 bases sitting between them. CDR1 and CDR2 (germline): LNHDA, SQIVND (reference sequence). The CDR3 length is 12 residues. As DNA, the CDR3 is TGTGCCAGTAGGATTTTATTGGGCGGCTACACCTTC. Protein sequence: CASRILLGGYTF.

V usage is TRBV7-2 and J usage is TRBJ1-6; tentative D call: TRBD1 (5 bases). Deletions cut 2 bases from V and 8 bases from J, with 16 bases between. This CDR3 contains 16 residues. CDR1 and CDR2 from the germline V gene are SGHTA and FQGNSA. The CDR3 region has the DNA TGTGCCAGCAGCTTAACACCCAGGGTCTCCCATTCACCCCTCCACTTT. It yields the protein CASSLTPRVSHSPLHF.

The V and J genes are TRBV29-1 and TRBJ1-1; 8 positions match TRBD1. Germline V gene lookup returns CDR1 SQVTM and CDR2 ANQGSEA. J lost 6 bases, V lost 4 bases, and 1 base had no gene match. The CDR3 spans 11 residues. The CDR3: CSVADRAEAFF. Written as DNA, the CDR3 is TGCAGCGTTGCGGACAGGGCTGAAGCTTTCTTT.

The rearrangement uses TRBV9 and TRBJ2-1; D might be TRBD2 (6 bases). V was pared by 0 bases and J by 6 bases, with 13 bases between. Germline V gene data show CDR1 as SGDLS and CDR2 as YYNGEE. The CDR3 contains 15 residues. CDR3 DNA sequence: TGTGCCAGCAGCGTAGGACTAGAATACCGCAATGAGCAGTTCTTC. Its translation is CASSVGLEYRNEQFF.

This clone appeared once. The chain links TRBV7-2 to TRBJ1-3; D remains unclear. Trimming removed 1 base at V and 4 bases at J, with 5 bases between. Germline CDR1 is SGHTA and CDR2 is FQGNSA. CDR3 size: 13 residues. In nucleotides, the CDR3 is TGTGCCAGCAGCTTAGGCACAGGAAACACCATATATTTT. This sequence encodes CASSLGTGNTIYF.

The rearrangement joins TRBV6-1 to TRBJ2-7; D uncertain. This CDR3 spans 13 amino acids. With 5 bases removed from V and 2 bases from J, the gap between germline ends came to 10 bases. Germline V gives CDR1 MNHNS, CDR2 SASEGT. The CDR3 DNA reads TGTGCCAGCAGTCCCGCTACGACCTACGAGCAGTACTTC. The encoded protein is CASSPATTYEQYF.

This clone appeared once. The chain combines TRBV10-2 with TRBJ2-2; D remains unclear. There are 14 residues in the CDR3. Germline CDR1 WSHSY, CDR2 SAAADI. Between the trimmed V and J ends, which lost 1 base and 0 bases, there was a span of 3 bases. CDR3 bases: TGCGCCAGCAGTGAGTTCGCGAACACCGGGGAGCTGTTTTTT. It yields the protein CASSEFANTGELFF.

The V and J genes are TRBV27 and TRBJ2-1; 7 nucleotides agree with TRBD2. CDR1 MNHEY and CDR2 SMNVEV come from the germline V gene (reference sequence). The CDR3 totals 14 residues. J was trimmed by 7 bases and V by 3 bases; bases with no gene match: 6. The CDR3 reads CASSLSGAGNEQFF. In nucleotides, the CDR3 is TGTGCCAGCAGTTTGAGCGGGGCGGGGAATGAGCAGTTCTTC.

This chain uses TRBV7-9 with TRBJ2-2; 7 nucleotides agree with TRBD2. Per germline, CDR1 SEHNR and CDR2 FQNEAQ (reference sequence). This CDR3 is 18 amino acids long. V lost 2 bases and J lost 4; bases outside the gene matches: 13. The CDR3 coding sequence is TGTGCCAGCAGCTTATCGGCTAGCGGAGTGTTAGGCACCGGGGAGCTGTTTTTT. This encodes CASSLSASGVLGTGELFF.

V is TRBV18 and J is TRBJ1-5; 9 bases match TRBD1. There are 14 residues in the CDR3. Germline loops: CDR1 KGHSH, CDR2 LQKENI. Trimming removed 3 bases from V and 7 bases from J; junction bases left unmatched: 4. The CDR3 here is CASSPGTGQQPQHF. In DNA, the CDR3 is TGTGCCAGCTCACCGGGGACAGGGCAACAGCCCCAGCATTTT. Full variable domain (rest looked up from reference TRBV18 and TRBJ1-5): NAGVMQNPRHLVRRRGQEARLRCSPMKGHSHVYWYRQLPEEGLKFMVYLQKENIIDESGMPKERFSAEFPKEGPSILRIQQVVRGDSAAYFCASSPGTGQQPQHFGDGTRLSIL.

The V and J genes are TRBV5-8 and TRBJ1-4; tentative D call: TRBD1 (5 bases). The CDR3 consists of 18 residues. Germline V gene lookup returns CDR1 SGHTS and CDR2 YDEGEE. Trimming cost V 0 bases and J 4 bases, with 19 bases left between them. This CDR3 is CASSLARGTPGSNEKLFF. The DNA for the CDR3 is TGTGCCAGCAGCTTGGCCCGGGGGACCCCCGGGAGTAATGAAAAACTGTTTTTT.

The V call is TRBV7-9, the J call TRBJ1-2, with D perhaps TRBD1 (6 bases). Looked up from germline, CDR1 is SEHNR and CDR2 is FQNEAQ (reference sequence). This CDR3 comprises 16 residues. Trimming cost V 5 bases and J 0 bases, with 16 bases left between them. The CDR3 nucleotides read TGTGCCAGCAGCACTAACAGGGATCTCGCTAACTATGGCTACACCTTC. It is translated as CASSTNRDLANYGYTF.

About this clone: The junction shows a germline mismatch at one end, possibly a read error. CDR3 in amino acids: CSVEAPRLVF. The CDR3 nucleotides are TGCAGCGTTGAAGCCCCCAGGTTGGTCTTC. The chain is built from TRBV29-1 and TRBJ1-2, with D unclear. The CDR3 extends over 10 amino acids. In germline, CDR1 is SQVTM, CDR2 ANQGSEA.

This CDR3 is CASSLESTGTSGVTGELFF. The CDR3 nucleotides are TGTGCCAGCAGCTTAGAATCAACCGGGACTAGCGGCGTAACCGGGGAGCTGTTTTTT. The chain has TRBV11-3 and TRBJ2-2, with TRBD2 matching 11 bases. CDR1 SGHNT and CDR2 YENEEA come from the germline V gene. CDR3 length: 19 residues. V dropped 0 bases and J dropped 5; count of bases not matched to a gene: 11.

This rearrangement joins TRBV25-1 to TRBJ1-1, with 8 bases matching TRBD1. V trimming: 6 bases; J trimming: 1 base; junction bases outside the gene matches: 1. The CDR3 spans 13 residues. Germline CDR1 MGHDK, CDR2 SYGVNS. The CDR3 spells CASSQGANTEAFF. Written as DNA, the CDR3 is TGTGCCAGCAGCCAGGGGGCGAACACTGAAGCTTTCTTT.

V is TRBV27 and J is TRBJ1-6; TRBD1 matches 7 bases. The germline V gene encodes CDR1 MNHEY and CDR2 SMNVEV (reference sequence). The ends lost 3 bases at V and 9 bases at J; junction bases unmatched: 5. The CDR3 has 14 residues. This CDR3 reads CASSLQYRGSPLHF. The DNA for the CDR3 is TGTGCCAGCAGTTTGCAATACAGGGGTTCACCCCTCCACTTT.

The chain couples TRBV14 to TRBJ2-1, with 9 bases aligning to TRBD2. Germline V CDR1 and CDR2: SGHDN, FVKESK. J gave up 10 bases and V 3 bases, and 7 bases lay outside the gene matches. This CDR3 contains 14 residues. The CDR3 DNA follows: TGTGCCAGCAGCCAGGCTAGCGGGGTGGAGGAGCAGTTCTTC. It specifies CASSQASGVEEQFF.